Listed below are T cell receptor beta chains from one sample, sequenced in a study of shared clonotypes between healthy human individuals. Libraries were prepared by immunoSEQ multiplex PCR; TCRdb keeps only in-frame clonotypes and omits some of them. The table has approximately 640,000 clones, roughly 91% seen once. Sequencing was performed on memory CD8+ T cells from PBMCs. These TCRs come from a man aged 18-30 years in good health. Some clones in this sample may be carry-over from other donors' samples. Each CDR3 is given with its conserved first and last residue. A D gene is named only where the DNA matches it firmly. Clone size is given for some rows only: seen once, a few or many times, or a class if the clone is expanded.

V gene: TRBV7-9; D gene: .; J gene: TRBJ1-2; clone size: .; CDR3 protein: CASSLGQGEAGTF; CDR3 DNA: TGTGCCAGCAGCTTGGGGCAGGGCGAGGCTGGCACCTTC
V gene: TRBV11-2; D gene: .; J gene: TRBJ2-5; clone size: .; CDR3 protein: CASSLRLGTQYF; CDR3 DNA: TGTGCCAGCAGCCTCCGACTTGGGACCCAGTACTTC
V gene: TRBV6-1; D gene: TRBD1; J gene: TRBJ1-5; clone size: .; CDR3 protein: CASSGRGHLSQPQHF; CDR3 DNA: TGTGCCAGCAGCGGAAGGGGGCATCTGAGTCAGCCCCAGCATTTT
V gene: TRBV13; D gene: TRBD2; J gene: TRBJ2-7; clone size: .; CDR3 protein: CASSLATSGGYEQYF; CDR3 DNA: TGTGCCAGCAGCTTAGCGACTAGCGGGGGCTACGAGCAGTACTTC
V gene: TRBV7-9; D gene: .; J gene: TRBJ1-5; clone size: .; CDR3 protein: CASSLGQMNNQPQHF; CDR3 DNA: TGTGCCAGCAGCTTAGGGCAGATGAACAATCAGCCCCAGCATTTT
V gene: TRBV4-3; D gene: .; J gene: TRBJ2-1; clone size: .; CDR3 protein: CASSHGVSATEQFF; CDR3 DNA: TGCGCCAGCAGCCATGGGGTCTCAGCAACGGAGCAGTTCTTC
V gene: TRBV5-1; D gene: .; J gene: TRBJ1-1; clone size: .; CDR3 protein: CASSLALLQAGTEAFF; CDR3 DNA: TGCGCCAGCAGCTTGGCATTATTACAGGCCGGGACTGAAGCTTTCTTT
V gene: TRBV9; D gene: TRBD1; J gene: TRBJ2-3; clone size: .; CDR3 protein: CASSVPSPGQGLTDTQYF; CDR3 DNA: TGTGCCAGCAGCGTACCGTCACCGGGACAGGGGCTAACAGATACGCAGTATTTT
V gene: TRBV10-3; D gene: TRBD1; J gene: TRBJ1-1; clone size: .; CDR3 protein: CAIGDRGTEAFF; CDR3 DNA: TGTGCCATCGGGGACAGGGGCACTGAAGCTTTCTTT
V gene: TRBV27; D gene: .; J gene: TRBJ2-7; clone size: once; CDR3 protein: CASSLYPPGPGGGQYF; CDR3 DNA: TGTGCCAGCAGTTTATACCCCCCTGGCCCTGGGGGTGGGCAGTACTTC
V gene: TRBV14; D gene: .; J gene: TRBJ1-2; clone size: .; CDR3 protein: CASSLGGPGYTF; CDR3 DNA: TGTGCCAGCAGCCTAGGCGGGCCGGGCTACACCTTC
V gene: TRBV28; D gene: TRBD2; J gene: TRBJ2-7; clone size: .; CDR3 protein: CASSPKTTSGSSYEQYF; CDR3 DNA: TGTGCCAGCAGCCCCAAAACGACTAGCGGAAGCTCCTACGAGCAGTACTTC
V gene: TRBV7-9; D gene: TRBD2; J gene: TRBJ2-7; clone size: .; CDR3 protein: CASSSLGGSSEEQYF; CDR3 DNA: TGTGCCAGCAGCTCGCTGGGGGGGAGTAGCGAGGAGCAGTACTTC
V gene: TRBV10-1; D gene: TRBD1; J gene: TRBJ1-2; clone size: .; CDR3 protein: CASSRDRDFRGYTF; CDR3 DNA: TGCGCCAGCAGCCGGGACAGGGACTTTCGTGGCTACACCTTC
V gene: TRBV9; D gene: .; J gene: TRBJ2-3; clone size: .; CDR3 protein: CASSVSWAGDTQYF; CDR3 DNA: TGTGCCAGCAGCGTTAGTTGGGCTGGAGATACGCAGTATTTT
V gene: TRBV7-3; D gene: TRBD1; J gene: TRBJ2-1; clone size: .; CDR3 protein: CASSSDRGTSYNEQFF; CDR3 DNA: TGTGCCAGCAGCTCGGACAGGGGGACCTCCTACAATGAGCAGTTCTTC
V gene: TRBV6-1; D gene: .; J gene: TRBJ2-7; clone size: .; CDR3 protein: CASSEAGFRAYEQYF; CDR3 DNA: TGTGCCAGCAGTGAGGCAGGGTTTCGGGCCTACGAGCAGTACTTC
V gene: TRBV7-2; D gene: TRBD1; J gene: TRBJ1-2; clone size: .; CDR3 protein: CASSNRDRVLDYGYTF; CDR3 DNA: TGTGCCAGCAGCAACCGGGACAGGGTTTTGGACTATGGCTACACCTTC
V gene: TRBV6-5; D gene: .; J gene: TRBJ2-1; clone size: many; CDR3 protein: CASSYSIDFPREQFF; CDR3 DNA: TGTGCCAGCAGTTACTCGATCGACTTCCCACGCGAGCAGTTCTTC
V gene: TRBV5-1; D gene: TRBD2; J gene: TRBJ2-5; clone size: .; CDR3 protein: CASSLGLAGGQETQYF; CDR3 DNA: TGCGCCAGCAGCTTGGGACTAGCGGGAGGACAAGAGACCCAGTACTTC
V gene: TRBV2; D gene: TRBD1; J gene: TRBJ1-2; clone size: .; CDR3 protein: CASSELGQGAYTF; CDR3 DNA: TGTGCCAGCAGTGAATTAGGACAGGGTGCCTACACCTTC
V gene: TRBV4-1; D gene: TRBD1; J gene: TRBJ1-2; clone size: .; CDR3 protein: CASSQRQGSSDGYTF; CDR3 DNA: TGCGCCAGCAGCCAACGACAGGGGAGTTCGGATGGCTACACCTTC
V gene: TRBV2; D gene: TRBD2; J gene: TRBJ2-1; clone size: .; CDR3 protein: CASSDGGFGSYNEQFF; CDR3 DNA: TGTGCCAGCAGTGACGGGGGGTTCGGCTCCTACAATGAGCAGTTCTTC
V gene: TRBV20-1; D gene: .; J gene: TRBJ1-1; clone size: .; CDR3 protein: CSARESTEAFF; CDR3 DNA: TGCAGTGCTAGAGAGAGCACTGAAGCTTTCTTT
V gene: TRBV28; D gene: .; J gene: TRBJ1-6; clone size: .; CDR3 protein: CASSSGENSPLHF; CDR3 DNA: TGTGCCAGCAGTTCCGGGGAAAATTCACCCCTCCACTTT
V gene: TRBV4-3; D gene: .; J gene: TRBJ1-3; clone size: .; CDR3 protein: CASSPTLLGYQDRNTIYF; CDR3 DNA: TGCGCCAGCAGCCCCACGCTCCTTGGATATCAGGATCGGAACACCATATATTTT
V gene: TRBV4-1; D gene: .; J gene: TRBJ2-7; clone size: .; CDR3 protein: CASSQGGELNYEQYF; CDR3 DNA: TGCGCCAGCAGCCAAGGGGGGGAACTGAACTACGAGCAGTACTTC
V gene: TRBV6-1; D gene: .; J gene: TRBJ2-7; clone size: .; CDR3 protein: CASRDPFYEQYF; CDR3 DNA: TGTGCCAGCAGGGACCCCTTTTACGAGCAGTACTTC
V gene: TRBV29-1; D gene: .; J gene: TRBJ1-1; clone size: .; CDR3 protein: CSGGGGNTEAFF; CDR3 DNA: TGCAGCGGTGGGGGGGGAAACACTGAAGCTTTCTTT
V gene: TRBV5-4; D gene: TRBD1; J gene: TRBJ2-2; clone size: .; CDR3 protein: CASSDRGSTGELFF; CDR3 DNA: TGTGCCAGCTCGGACAGGGGAAGCACCGGGGAGCTGTTTTTT
V gene: TRBV18; D gene: .; J gene: TRBJ2-2; clone size: once; CDR3 protein: CASSPPFGQIHAGELFF; CDR3 DNA: TGTGCCAGCTCACCACCTTTTGGACAAATACATGCCGGGGAGCTGTTTTTT
V gene: TRBV7-9; D gene: .; J gene: TRBJ1-1; clone size: .; CDR3 protein: CASSLVGRGVGYTEAFF; CDR3 DNA: TGTGCCAGCAGCTTAGTAGGAAGGGGGGTGGGATACACTGAAGCTTTCTTT
V gene: TRBV25-1; D gene: TRBD2; J gene: TRBJ2-3; clone size: once; CDR3 protein: CASSEQFPGGPGDTQYF; CDR3 DNA: TGTGCCAGCAGTGAGCAGTTTCCGGGAGGGCCTGGAGATACGCAGTATTTT
V gene: TRBV7-9; D gene: .; J gene: TRBJ1-2; clone size: .; CDR3 protein: CASSLGSDYGYTF; CDR3 DNA: TGTGCCAGCAGCTTAGGTTCGGATTATGGCTACACCTTC
V gene: TRBV5-1; D gene: .; J gene: TRBJ2-3; clone size: .; CDR3 protein: CASSLGAGGSTDTQYF; CDR3 DNA: TGCGCCAGCAGCTTGGGAGCAGGGGGGAGCACAGATACGCAGTATTTT
V gene: TRBV4-1; D gene: TRBD1; J gene: TRBJ2-3; clone size: .; CDR3 protein: CASSQDYGTGPTDTQYF; CDR3 DNA: TGCGCCAGCAGCCAAGATTACGGGACAGGGCCCACAGATACGCAGTATTTT
V gene: TRBV27; D gene: .; J gene: TRBJ2-2; clone size: .; CDR3 protein: CASSRELGTLQNTGELFF; CDR3 DNA: TGTGCCAGCAGTCGGGAATTAGGGACTTTACAGAACACCGGGGAGCTGTTTTTT
V gene: TRBV27; D gene: TRBD2; J gene: TRBJ2-7; clone size: .; CDR3 protein: CASTPTRGGAHEQYF; CDR3 DNA: TGTGCCAGCACTCCTACCCGGGGAGGGGCCCACGAGCAGTACTTC
V gene: TRBV5-6; D gene: .; J gene: TRBJ2-7; clone size: .; CDR3 protein: CASSLAVTNYEQYF; CDR3 DNA: TGTGCCAGCAGCTTGGCCGTGACAAATTACGAGCAGTACTTC
V gene: TRBV4-1; D gene: TRBD1; J gene: TRBJ1-1; clone size: .; CDR3 protein: CASSQGRGYGEAFF; CDR3 DNA: TGCGCCAGCAGCCAAGGCAGGGGGTACGGTGAAGCTTTCTTT
V gene: TRBV2; D gene: .; J gene: TRBJ2-7; clone size: .; CDR3 protein: CATWETYEQYF; CDR3 DNA: TGTGCCACCTGGGAGACCTACGAGCAGTACTTC
V gene: TRBV4-1; D gene: TRBD1; J gene: TRBJ1-5; clone size: once; CDR3 protein: CASSPDRGGNQPQHF; CDR3 DNA: TGCGCCAGCAGCCCCGACAGGGGGGGCAATCAGCCCCAGCATTTT
V gene: TRBV11-2; D gene: TRBD2; J gene: TRBJ2-7; clone size: .; CDR3 protein: CASLDGLAGTYEQYF; CDR3 DNA: TGTGCCAGCTTGGATGGCCTAGCGGGAACTTACGAGCAGTACTTC